A single sample gave rise to the 26 T cell receptor beta chains below, sequenced in a study of T cell changes during pregnancy in multiple sclerosis. The method was immunoSEQ multiplex PCR; TCRdb's version includes in-frame clones alone and lacks a portion of them. The profile shows tens of thousands of clones, around 94% of them singletons. Sample: CD4+ T cells from peripheral blood mononuclear cells, taken in the second trimester of pregnancy. Receptors were obtained from a female donor in good health, enrolled as a control in a pregnancy study.

The chain is built from TRBV2 and TRBJ1-5; 9 positions agree with TRBD1. This CDR3 contains 14 residues. Per the germline V gene, CDR1 is SNHLY and CDR2 is FYNNEI. J was trimmed by 7 bases and V by 7 bases; bases with no gene match: 8. CDR3 DNA sequence: TGTGCCAGCAACCCGGGACAGGGTGGACAGCCCCAGCATTTT. This gives the protein CASNPGQGGQPQHF.

V is TRBV11-2 and J is TRBJ1-2, with D tentatively TRBD1 (5 bases). The CDR3 sequence is 15 residues long. V was cut by 5 bases and J by 1 base, with 14 bases left in between. In germline, CDR1 is SGHAT, CDR2 FQNNGV. This CDR3 is CASSHPSGGNYGYTF. The CDR3 DNA sequence: TGTGCCAGCAGCCACCCTAGCGGGGGTAACTATGGCTACACCTTC.

The chain recombines TRBV6-6 with TRBJ1-3, with D perhaps TRBD1 (6 bases). This CDR3 has 14 amino acids. Trimming removed 5 bases from V and 1 base from J, with 9 bases in between. Germline CDR1 is MNHNY and CDR2 is SVGAGI (reference sequence). This CDR3 is CASSNQGSGNTIYF. The CDR3 DNA follows: TGTGCCAGCAGTAATCAGGGGTCTGGAAACACCATATATTTT.

CDR3 region: CASSQQGANTEAFF. The CDR3, as DNA: TGTGCCAGCAGCCAACAGGGGGCGAACACTGAAGCTTTCTTT. The rearrangement links TRBV9 to TRBJ1-1, with 9 bases fitting TRBD1. The J segment lost 1 base and the V segment lost 4 bases, leaving 2 bases of the junction unmatched. The CDR3 spans 14 residues. In germline, CDR1 is SGDLS, CDR2 YYNGEE.

V usage is TRBV29-1 and J usage is TRBJ2-2, with TRBD1 matching over 8 bases. The CDR3 has 16 amino acids. Germline V lookup: CDR1 SQVTM, CDR2 ANQGSEA. With 3 bases clipped from V and 5 bases from J, the junction kept 11 bases outside the gene matches. CDR3 nucleotide sequence: TGCAGCGTTGACTTAAAAGGACAGGGAAGGACCGGGGAGCTGTTTTTT. Its protein product is CSVDLKGQGRTGELFF.

The V call is TRBV4-2, the J call TRBJ1-3, with D possibly matching TRBD1 (6 bases). Germline V gene sequence: CDR1 LGHNA, CDR2 YNFKEQ. The germline V and J ends were trimmed by 2 bases and 4 bases, with 15 bases remaining between them. The CDR3 runs 16 residues. CDR3 loop: CASSQLQTGMGNTIYF. CDR3 nucleotide sequence: TGTGCCAGCAGCCAACTCCAAACAGGGATGGGAAACACCATATATTTT.

The chain carries TRBV6-1 and TRBJ2-1, with 9 positions matching TRBD2. Germline V gene sequence: CDR1 MNHNS, CDR2 SASEGT. With 2 bases clipped from V and 1 base from J, the junction kept 0 bases outside the gene matches. CDR3 length: 15 residues. The DNA for the CDR3 is TGTGCCAGCAGTGAACTAGCGGGATCCTACAATGAGCAGTTCTTC. Translated: CASSELAGSYNEQFF.

The CDR3 spells CASSFGGTRGDTQYF. As DNA, the CDR3 is TGTGCCAGCAGCTTTGGCGGGACTCGCGGAGATACGCAGTATTTT. The V and J genes are TRBV7-9 and TRBJ2-3, with D perhaps TRBD2 (6 bases). The CDR3 loop spans 15 amino acids. Germline V gives CDR1 SEHNR, CDR2 FQNEAQ (reference sequence). V shed 3 bases and J shed 5 bases, with 15 bases lying between them.

V usage is TRBV5-1 and J usage is TRBJ1-2, with D perhaps matching TRBD1 (6 bases). The V gene's germline CDR1 is SGHRS and CDR2 YFSETQ. V was cut by 5 bases and J by 2 bases, with 13 bases left in between. The CDR3 spans 14 residues. Written as DNA, the CDR3 is TGCGCCAGCAGTGCCGGGACACCAAACTATGGCTACACCTTC. It yields the protein CASSAGTPNYGYTF.

The rearrangement joins TRBV5-4 to TRBJ2-5; 11 bases line up with TRBD2. CDR1 is SGHNT and CDR2 is YYREEE in the germline V gene (reference sequence). V lost 0 bases to trimming and J lost 5 bases; unmatched junction nucleotides: 3. The CDR3 covers 15 residues. For the CDR3, the DNA is TGTGCCAGCAGCTTGGGGGCTAGCGGGGGGGAGACCCAGTACTTC. Encoded protein: CASSLGASGGETQYF.

The rearrangement links TRBV27 to TRBJ1-4, with 7 bases fitting TRBD1. Germline CDR1 is MNHEY and CDR2 is SMNVEV (reference sequence). V was clipped by 5 bases and J by 5 bases; unmatched bases: 8. The CDR3 has 15 amino acids. CDR3 residues: CASSTNRGPNEKLFF. Here the CDR3 DNA reads TGTGCCAGCAGTACCAACAGGGGACCGAATGAAAAACTGTTTTTT.

The V and J genes are TRBV6-4 and TRBJ2-2, with TRBD1 matching 8 bases. Germline loops: CDR1 MRHNA, CDR2 SNTAGT. Trimming removed 4 bases from V and 5 bases from J; junction bases left unmatched: 0. The CDR3 has 13 amino acids. The CDR3 sequence: CASSGQGTGELFF. Here the CDR3 DNA reads TGTGCCAGCAGTGGACAGGGGACCGGGGAGCTGTTTTTT.

This chain links TRBV5-6 with TRBJ2-6; 8 bases agree with TRBD1. This CDR3 comprises 15 residues. V was pared by 4 bases and J by 8 bases, with 8 bases of the junction left unmatched. CDR1 SGHDT and CDR2 YYEEEE come from the germline V gene. The CDR3 is CASSTEDRVSNVLTF. CDR3 sequence (DNA): TGTGCCAGCAGCACCGAGGACAGGGTCTCCAACGTCCTGACTTTC.

The rearrangement uses TRBV28 and TRBJ2-7; TRBD1 might be the D (6 bases). Germline V lookup: CDR1 MDHEN, CDR2 SYDVKM. The CDR3 totals 15 residues. The V and J ends lost 3 bases and 4 bases respectively, with 16 bases between them. The CDR3: CASSFSGQGKYEQYF. For the CDR3, the DNA is TGTGCCAGCAGTTTTTCCGGCCAGGGGAAGTACGAGCAGTACTTC.

The rearrangement joins TRBV19 to TRBJ2-7; 10 bases fit TRBD1. Germline-derived CDR1 and CDR2 are LNHDA and SQIVND (reference sequence). V was clipped by 10 bases and J by 2 bases; unmatched bases: 8. The CDR3 has 14 amino acids. The CDR3 here is CATVPGQGPYEQYF. The CDR3 nucleotides are TGTGCCACCGTTCCGGGACAGGGGCCCTACGAGCAGTACTTC.

The rearrangement links TRBV10-1 to TRBJ2-7; the match to TRBD2 covers 11 bases. Germline lookup yields CDR1 WNHNN and CDR2 SYGVQD (reference sequence). The CDR3 covers 18 residues. The junction had 7 bases not matched to a gene; V was cut back by 0 bases and J by 0 bases. The CDR3 loop is CASSESWTSGPYSYEQYF. In DNA form, the CDR3 reads TGCGCCAGCAGTGAGTCCTGGACTAGCGGGCCGTACTCCTACGAGCAGTACTTC.

This chain links TRBV15 with TRBJ2-2; 8 bases fit TRBD2. CDR1 and CDR2 from the germline V gene are LNHNV and YYDKDF (reference sequence). This CDR3 contains 17 residues. V was pared by 3 bases and J by 6 bases, with 12 bases of the junction left unmatched. The CDR3 DNA follows: TGTGCCACCAGCAGGGAGCCCCTAGCGGGCAGGTCCGGGGAGCTGTTTTTT. Its protein product is CATSREPLAGRSGELFF.

V is TRBV10-2 and J is TRBJ2-3; D is undetermined. V was pared by 4 bases and J by 4 bases, with 3 bases between. Germline CDR1 is WSHSY and CDR2 is SAAADI. This CDR3 is built from 11 residues. The CDR3 coding sequence is TGCGCCAGCAGTGTCGCAGATACGCAGTATTTT. This encodes CASSVADTQYF.

This chain links TRBV30 with TRBJ1-3, with D possibly TRBD1 on 6 matching bases. Germline V gene lookup returns CDR1 GTSNPN and CDR2 SVGIG (reference sequence). V lost 4 bases and J 4 bases, leaving 17 bases between the germline ends. This CDR3 region has 15 residues. The CDR3 nucleotides are TGTGCCTGGACCTACGGGGGGGGCGAAGGAAACACCATATATTTT. As protein: CAWTYGGGEGNTIYF.

This chain connects TRBV5-8 to TRBJ2-5, with D possibly matching TRBD1 (6 bases). The CDR3 extends over 14 amino acids. Germline values: CDR1 SGHTS, CDR2 YDEGEE. V was pared by 3 bases and J by 1 base, with 10 bases between. CDR3 amino acids: CASSSTGVQETQYF. CDR3 DNA sequence: TGTGCCAGCAGCTCGACAGGCGTCCAAGAGACCCAGTACTTC. Using reference TRBV5-8 and TRBJ2-5 for the parts outside the CDR3, the full variable domain is EAGVTQSPTHLIKTRGQQATLRCSPISGHTSVYWYQQALGLGLQFLLWYDEGEERNRGNFPPRFSGRQFPNYSSELNVNALELEDSALYLCASSSTGVQETQYFGPGTRLLVL.

This rearrangement joins TRBV19 to TRBJ2-3; TRBD1 aligns across 7 bases. V was clipped by 3 bases and J by 7 bases; unmatched bases: 10. The V gene's germline CDR1 is LNHDA and CDR2 SQIVND (reference sequence). The CDR3 runs 15 residues. The CDR3 DNA sequence: TGTGCCAGTAGTATTGGACAGGAGGTGTCAAATACGCAGTATTTT. Translation gives CASSIGQEVSNTQYF.

The chain combines TRBV29-1 with TRBJ2-3; TRBD1 matches at 7 bases. The V gene end was trimmed by 4 bases and the J gene end by 4 bases; junction bases not matched to a gene: 8. The CDR3 loop spans 14 amino acids. Germline V lookup: CDR1 SQVTM, CDR2 ANQGSEA. The CDR3 DNA sequence: TGCAGCGTTGGGGCTCGGACAGGAGCAGATACGCAGTATTTT. It yields the protein CSVGARTGADTQYF.

This sequence joins TRBV10-3 and TRBJ2-1; 7 bases align to TRBD1. Unmatched junction bases numbered 8, after V lost 8 bases and J lost 7 bases. Germline V gene data show CDR1 as ENHRY and CDR2 as SYGVKD. This CDR3 contains 13 residues. CDR3 nucleotides: TGTGCCATCGCGAACGAACAGGGGAATGAGCAGTTCTTC. Protein sequence: CAIANEQGNEQFF.

The chain is built from TRBV19 and TRBJ1-1; possibly TRBD1 for D (6 bases). The CDR3 runs 17 residues. V was pared by 5 bases and J by 0 bases, with 19 bases between. Looked up from germline, CDR1 is LNHDA and CDR2 is SQIVND (reference sequence). Here the CDR3 reads CASSLRGPDRMNTEAFF. Written as DNA, the CDR3 is TGTGCCAGTAGTCTCCGCGGACCCGACAGGATGAACACTGAAGCTTTCTTT.

The chain joins TRBV30 to TRBJ2-5, with no clear D. The germline V and J ends were trimmed by 0 bases and 7 bases, with 9 bases remaining between them. Germline lookup yields CDR1 GTSNPN and CDR2 SVGIG (reference sequence). The CDR3 runs to 12 residues. The CDR3 DNA follows: TGTGCCTGGAGTGTCGCGGTTGGGACCCAGTACTTC. As protein: CAWSVAVGTQYF. The full variable domain, its missing parts supplied by reference TRBV30 and TRBJ2-5, is SQTIHQWPATLVQPVGSPLSLECTVEGTSNPNLYWYRQAAGRGLQLLFYSVGIGQISSEVPQNLSASRPQDRQFILSSKKLLLSDSGFYLCAWSVAVGTQYFGPGTRLLVL.

This sequence joins TRBV7-2 and TRBJ2-5; D may be TRBD2 (6 bases). V was trimmed by 5 bases and J by 2 bases, leaving 12 bases between them. This CDR3 comprises 14 residues. Germline loops: CDR1 SGHTA, CDR2 FQGNSA. CDR3 region: CASSVLGLQETQYF. The CDR3 coding sequence is TGTGCCAGCAGCGTATTGGGACTTCAAGAGACCCAGTACTTC.